The clone carrying this TCR beta chain was seen repeatedly, ten times or more. The antigen remains undetermined. Germline V gene data show CDR1 as SGHVS and CDR2 as FNYEAQ. The CDR3 consists of 12 residues. V lost 8 bases, J lost 7 bases, and 11 bases lay in between. The data derive from a study of early T cells in non-severe SARS-CoV-2 infection. Study overall: Whole-blood bulk RNA, unsorted, was sequenced, and chains were unpaired.

Tagging with unique molecular identifiers was applied to individual cDNA molecules. TCRdb reprocessed the 5' RACE reads via MiXCR and lists one record per CDR3 protein. The repertoire consists of under 70,000 distinct CDR3 sequences, with around 6% occurring once and the leading ten covering almost 7%. Study-wide results and caveats: Private and CD4 specificities were missed by VDJdb matching, skewed to anti-spike CD8.

The V call is TRBV7-6, the J call TRBJ2-2; D is tentatively TRBD1 or TRBD2 (5 bases each). The sample consisted of whole blood. The sequence was collected from an adult who was a healthcare worker with PCR-confirmed SARS-CoV-2 infection or an uninfected control (not recorded which). The CDR3 region is CASGRAGGELFF. The CDR3 DNA follows: TGTGCCAGCGGCAGGGCGGGCGGGGAGCTGTTTTTT.